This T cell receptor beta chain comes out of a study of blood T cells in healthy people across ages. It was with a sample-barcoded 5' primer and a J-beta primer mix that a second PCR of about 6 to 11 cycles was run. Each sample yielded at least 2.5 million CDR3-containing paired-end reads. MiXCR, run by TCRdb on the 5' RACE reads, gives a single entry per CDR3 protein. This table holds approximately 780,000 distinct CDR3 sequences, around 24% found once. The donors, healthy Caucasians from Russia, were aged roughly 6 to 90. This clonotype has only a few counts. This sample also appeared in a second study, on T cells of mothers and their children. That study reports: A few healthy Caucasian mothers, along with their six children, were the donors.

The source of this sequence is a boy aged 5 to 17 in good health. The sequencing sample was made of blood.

CDR3 DNA: TGCAGTGCAATCGGACTAGCGGGGGCCATGGTGCAGTACTTC. It codes for CSAIGLAGAMVQYF. The rearrangement joins TRBV20-1 to TRBJ2-7; 13 bases are a match to TRBD2. The V gene's germline CDR1 is DFQATT and CDR2 SNEGSKA (reference sequence). V lost 6 bases, J lost 9 bases, and 11 bases stayed unmatched. This CDR3 contains 14 residues.